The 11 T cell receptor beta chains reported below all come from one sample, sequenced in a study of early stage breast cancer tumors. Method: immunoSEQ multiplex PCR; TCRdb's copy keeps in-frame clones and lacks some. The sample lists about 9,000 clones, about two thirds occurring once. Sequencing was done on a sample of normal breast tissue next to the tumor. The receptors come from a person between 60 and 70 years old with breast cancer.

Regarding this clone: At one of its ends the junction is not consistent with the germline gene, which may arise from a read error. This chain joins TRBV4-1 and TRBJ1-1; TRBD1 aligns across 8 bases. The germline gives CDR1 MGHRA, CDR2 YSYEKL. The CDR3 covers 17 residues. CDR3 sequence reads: CASSQDRQGALKTEAFF. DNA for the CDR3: TGCGCCAGCAGCCAAGATCGGCAGGGGGCGTTGAAGACTGAAGCTTTCTTT.

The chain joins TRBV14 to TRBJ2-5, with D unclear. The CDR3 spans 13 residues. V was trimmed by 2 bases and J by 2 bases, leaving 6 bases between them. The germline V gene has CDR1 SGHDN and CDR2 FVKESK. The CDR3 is CASSQPMQETQYF. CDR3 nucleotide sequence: TGTGCCAGCAGCCAACCAATGCAAGAGACCCAGTACTTC.

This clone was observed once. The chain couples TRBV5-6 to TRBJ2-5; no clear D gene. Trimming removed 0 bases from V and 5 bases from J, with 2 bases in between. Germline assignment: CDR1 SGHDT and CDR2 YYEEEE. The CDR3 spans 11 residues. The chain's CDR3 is CASSLAETQYF. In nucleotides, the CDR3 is TGTGCCAGCAGCTTGGCGGAGACCCAGTACTTC.

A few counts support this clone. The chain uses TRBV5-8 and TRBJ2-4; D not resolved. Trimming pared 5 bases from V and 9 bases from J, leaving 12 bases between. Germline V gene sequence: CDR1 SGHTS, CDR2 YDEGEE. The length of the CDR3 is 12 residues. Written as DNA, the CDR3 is TGTGCCAGCAGTTCGAGACTGCGCATTCAGTACTTC. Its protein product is CASSSRLRIQYF.

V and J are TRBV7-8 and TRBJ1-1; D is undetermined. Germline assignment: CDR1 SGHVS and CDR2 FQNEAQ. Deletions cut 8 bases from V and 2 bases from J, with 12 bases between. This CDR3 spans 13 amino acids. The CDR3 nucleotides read TGTGCCAGCTGCATCCTCGGTAACACTGAAGCTTTCTTT. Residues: CASCILGNTEAFF.

The CDR3 bases are TGCAGCGTTGAGGCGTACAGGAGCTCCTATGGCTACACCTTC. Translated: CSVEAYRSSYGYTF. This chain connects TRBV29-1 to TRBJ1-2; tentative D call: TRBD1 (5 bases). The CDR3 has 14 amino acids. Germline V gives CDR1 SQVTM, CDR2 ANQGSEA. V gave up 3 bases and J gave up 4 bases, with 15 bases separating them.

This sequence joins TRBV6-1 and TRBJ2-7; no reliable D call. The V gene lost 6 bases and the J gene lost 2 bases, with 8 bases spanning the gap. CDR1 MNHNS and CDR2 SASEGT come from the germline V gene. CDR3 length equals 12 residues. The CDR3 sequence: CASSLTPYEQYF. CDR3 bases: TGTGCCAGCAGCCTAACTCCCTACGAGCAGTACTTC.

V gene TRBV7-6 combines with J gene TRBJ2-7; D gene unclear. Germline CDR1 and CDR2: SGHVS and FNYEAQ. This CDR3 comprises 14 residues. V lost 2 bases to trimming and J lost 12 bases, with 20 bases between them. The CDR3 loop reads CASSLKVAEAAWYF. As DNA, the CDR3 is TGTGCCAGCAGCTTAAAGGTCGCCGAGGCCGCTTGGTACTTC.

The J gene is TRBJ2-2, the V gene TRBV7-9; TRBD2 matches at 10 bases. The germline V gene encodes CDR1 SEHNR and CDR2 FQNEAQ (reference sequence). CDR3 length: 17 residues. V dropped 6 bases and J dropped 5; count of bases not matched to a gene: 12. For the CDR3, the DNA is TGTGCCAGCAGTAACTCCCCGGGACTAGCGATTACCGGGGAGCTGTTTTTT. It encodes CASSNSPGLAITGELFF.

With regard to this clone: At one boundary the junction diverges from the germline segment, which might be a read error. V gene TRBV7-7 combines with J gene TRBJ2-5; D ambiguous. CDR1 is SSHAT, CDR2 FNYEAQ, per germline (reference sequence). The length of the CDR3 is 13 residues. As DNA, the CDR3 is TGTGCTAGCAGCTTAGGGCTAGTAGAGACCCAGTACTTC. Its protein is CASSLGLVETQYF.

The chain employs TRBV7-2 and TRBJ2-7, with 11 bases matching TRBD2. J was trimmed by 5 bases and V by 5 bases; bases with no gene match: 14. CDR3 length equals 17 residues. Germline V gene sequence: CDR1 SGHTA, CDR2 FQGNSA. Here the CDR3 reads CASSLGTSGSPGNEQYF. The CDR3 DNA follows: TGTGCCAGCAGCCTGGGGACTAGCGGATCCCCCGGTAACGAGCAGTACTTC.